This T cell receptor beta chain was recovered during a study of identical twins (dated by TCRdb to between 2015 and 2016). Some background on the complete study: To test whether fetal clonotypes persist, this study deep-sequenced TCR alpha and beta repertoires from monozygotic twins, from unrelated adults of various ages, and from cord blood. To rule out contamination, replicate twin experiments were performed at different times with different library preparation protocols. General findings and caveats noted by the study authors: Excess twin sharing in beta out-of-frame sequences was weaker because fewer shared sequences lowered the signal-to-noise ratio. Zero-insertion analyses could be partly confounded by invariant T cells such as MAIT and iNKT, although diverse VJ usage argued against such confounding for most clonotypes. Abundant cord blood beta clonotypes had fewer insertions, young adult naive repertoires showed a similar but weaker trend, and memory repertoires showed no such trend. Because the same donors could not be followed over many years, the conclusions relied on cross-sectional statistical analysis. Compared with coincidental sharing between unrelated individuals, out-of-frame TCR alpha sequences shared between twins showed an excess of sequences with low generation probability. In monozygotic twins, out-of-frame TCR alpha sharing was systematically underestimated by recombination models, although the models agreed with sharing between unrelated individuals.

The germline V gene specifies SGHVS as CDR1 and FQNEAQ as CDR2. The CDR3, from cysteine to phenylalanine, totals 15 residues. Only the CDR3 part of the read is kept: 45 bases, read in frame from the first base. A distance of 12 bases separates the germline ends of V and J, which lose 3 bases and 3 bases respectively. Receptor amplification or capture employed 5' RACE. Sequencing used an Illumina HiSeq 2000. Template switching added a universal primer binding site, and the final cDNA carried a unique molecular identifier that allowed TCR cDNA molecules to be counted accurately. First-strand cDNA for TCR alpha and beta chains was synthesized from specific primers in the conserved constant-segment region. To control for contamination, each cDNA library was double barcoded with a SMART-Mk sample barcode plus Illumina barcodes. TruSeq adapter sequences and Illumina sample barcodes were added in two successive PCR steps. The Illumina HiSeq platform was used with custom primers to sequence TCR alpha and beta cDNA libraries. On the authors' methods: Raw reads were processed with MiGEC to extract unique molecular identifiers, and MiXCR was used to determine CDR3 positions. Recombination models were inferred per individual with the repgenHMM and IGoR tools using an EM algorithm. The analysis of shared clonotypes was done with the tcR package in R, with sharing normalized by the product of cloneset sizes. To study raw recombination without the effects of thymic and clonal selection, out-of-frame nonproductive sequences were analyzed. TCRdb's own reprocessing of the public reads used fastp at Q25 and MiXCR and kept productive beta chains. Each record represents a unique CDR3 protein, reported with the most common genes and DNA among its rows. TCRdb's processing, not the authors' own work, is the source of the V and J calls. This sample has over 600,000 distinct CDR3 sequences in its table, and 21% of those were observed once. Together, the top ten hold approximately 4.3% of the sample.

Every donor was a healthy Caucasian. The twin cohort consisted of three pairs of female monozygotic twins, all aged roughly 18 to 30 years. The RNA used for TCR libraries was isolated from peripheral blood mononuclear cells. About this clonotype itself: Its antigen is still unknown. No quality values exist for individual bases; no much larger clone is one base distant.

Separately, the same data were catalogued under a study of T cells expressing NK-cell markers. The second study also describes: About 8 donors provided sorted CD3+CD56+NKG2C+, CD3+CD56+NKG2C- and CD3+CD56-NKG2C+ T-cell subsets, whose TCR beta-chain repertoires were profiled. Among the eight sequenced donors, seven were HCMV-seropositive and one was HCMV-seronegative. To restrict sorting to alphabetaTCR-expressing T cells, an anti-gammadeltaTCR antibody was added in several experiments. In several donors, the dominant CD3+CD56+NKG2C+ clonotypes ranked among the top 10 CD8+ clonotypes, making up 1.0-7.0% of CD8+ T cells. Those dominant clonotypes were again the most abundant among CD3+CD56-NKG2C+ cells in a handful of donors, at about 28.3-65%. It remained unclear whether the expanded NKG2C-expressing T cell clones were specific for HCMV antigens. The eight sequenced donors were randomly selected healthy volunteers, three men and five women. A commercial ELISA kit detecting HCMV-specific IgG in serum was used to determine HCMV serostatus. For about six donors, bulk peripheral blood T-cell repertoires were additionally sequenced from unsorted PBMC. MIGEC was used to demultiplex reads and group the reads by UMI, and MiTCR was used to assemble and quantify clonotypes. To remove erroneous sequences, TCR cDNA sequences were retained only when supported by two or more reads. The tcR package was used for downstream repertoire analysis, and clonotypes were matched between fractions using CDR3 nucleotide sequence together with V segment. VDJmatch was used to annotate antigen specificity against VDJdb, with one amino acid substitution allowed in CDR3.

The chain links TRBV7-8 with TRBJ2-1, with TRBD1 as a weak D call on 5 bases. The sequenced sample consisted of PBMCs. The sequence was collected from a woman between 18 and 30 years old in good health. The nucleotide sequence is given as TGTGCCAGCAGCTTGGGCAGGGTAAACTACAATGAGCAGTTCTTC. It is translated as CASSLGRVNYNEQFF. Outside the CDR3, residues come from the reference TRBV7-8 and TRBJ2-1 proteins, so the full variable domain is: GAGVSQSPRYKVAKRGQDVALRCDPISGHVSLFWYQQALGQGPEFLTYFQNEAQLDKSGLPSDRFFAERPEGSVSTLKIQRTQQEDSAVYLCASSLGRVNYNEQFFGPGTRLTVL.